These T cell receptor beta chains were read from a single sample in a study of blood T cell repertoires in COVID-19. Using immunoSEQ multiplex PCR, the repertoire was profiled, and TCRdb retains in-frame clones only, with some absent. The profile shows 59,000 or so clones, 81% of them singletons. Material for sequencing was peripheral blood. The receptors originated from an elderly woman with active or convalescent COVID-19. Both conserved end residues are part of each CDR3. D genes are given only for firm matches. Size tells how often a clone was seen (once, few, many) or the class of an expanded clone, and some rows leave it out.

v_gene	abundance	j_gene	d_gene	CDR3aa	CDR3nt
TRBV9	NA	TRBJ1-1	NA	CASSVARANTEAFF	TGTGCCAGCAGCGTAGCTCGAGCAAACACTGAAGCTTTCTTT
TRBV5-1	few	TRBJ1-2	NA	CASSLVAGNNYGYTF	TGCGCCAGCAGCTTGGTTGCGGGCAACAACTATGGCTACACCTTC
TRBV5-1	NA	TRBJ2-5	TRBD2	CPSWGTRGGPRHGETQYF	TGTCCCAGCTGGGGCACTCGGGGGGGCCCCCGCCACGGAGAGACCCAGTACTTC
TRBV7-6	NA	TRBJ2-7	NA	CASSLTDSEQYF	TGTGCCAGCAGCTTAACGGACTCCGAGCAGTACTTC
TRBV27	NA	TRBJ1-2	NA	CASSSGFGDLNYGYTF	TGTGCCAGCAGTTCGGGTTTCGGGGATTTGAACTATGGCTACACCTTC
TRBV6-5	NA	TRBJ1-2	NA	CASSYQGKGHGYTF	TGTGCCAGCAGTTACCAGGGGAAAGGGCATGGCTACACCTTC
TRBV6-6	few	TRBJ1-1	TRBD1	CASRTGTGLFGPEAFF	TGTGCCAGCAGGACCGGGACAGGGTTGTTTGGGCCCGAAGCTTTCTTT
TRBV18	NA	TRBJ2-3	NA	CASSLAGAQASTDTQYF	TGTGCCAGCTCACTCGCGGGGGCCCAAGCTAGCACAGATACGCAGTATTTT
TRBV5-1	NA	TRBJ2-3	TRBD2	CASSLVLKLSSGGSTDTQYF	TGCGCCAGCAGCTTGGTCCTGAAACTGAGTAGCGGGGGGAGCACAGATACGCAGTATTTT
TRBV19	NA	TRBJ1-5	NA	CASTPDIRISNQPQHF	TGTGCCAGTACTCCGGACATCCGAATTAGCAATCAGCCCCAGCATTTT
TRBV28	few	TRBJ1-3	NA	CASSDSVSGNTIYF	TGTGCCAGCTCAGACAGCGTCTCTGGAAACACCATATATTTT
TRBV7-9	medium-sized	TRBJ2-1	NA	CASRADSYNEQFF	TGTGCCAGCAGGGCAGATTCCTACAATGAGCAGTTCTTC
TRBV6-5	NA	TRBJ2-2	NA	CASKITGNSGELFF	TGTGCCAGTAAGATCACAGGGAACTCCGGGGAGCTGTTTTTT
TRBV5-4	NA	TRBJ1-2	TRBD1	CASSRNQGGGGYTF	TGTGCCAGCAGCCGAAATCAGGGGGGCGGAGGCTACACCTTC
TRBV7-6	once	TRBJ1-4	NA	CASSTQGGEKLFF	TGTGCCAGCAGCACCCAGGGAGGTGAAAAACTGTTTTTT
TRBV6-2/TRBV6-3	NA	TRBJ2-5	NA	CASSYRHPYQETQYF	TGTGCCAGCAGTTACCGACACCCGTACCAAGAGACCCAGTACTTC
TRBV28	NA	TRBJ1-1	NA	CASVGIGGGMNTEAFF	TGTGCCAGCGTTGGTATCGGGGGAGGAATGAACACTGAAGCTTTCTTT
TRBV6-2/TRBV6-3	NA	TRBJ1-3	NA	CASSRNSGNTIYF	TGTGCCAGCAGCCGTAACTCTGGAAACACCATATATTTT
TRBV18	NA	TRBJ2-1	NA	CASSLSGRQGIF	TGTGCCAGCTCCCTCAGCGGCCGCCAAGGAATCTTC
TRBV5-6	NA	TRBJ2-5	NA	CASSPDFGKYQETQYF	TGTGCCAGCAGTCCCGACTTCGGGAAGTACCAAGAGACCCAGTACTTC
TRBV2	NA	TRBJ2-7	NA	CASSVPRGSYEQYF	TGTGCCAGCAGTGTCCCTAGGGGTTCCTACGAGCAGTACTTC
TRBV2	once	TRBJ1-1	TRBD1	CASSAERDRGTEAFF	TGTGCCAGCAGTGCGGAAAGAGACAGGGGGACTGAAGCTTTCTTT
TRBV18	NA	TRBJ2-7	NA	CASSGGGHEQYF	TGTGCCAGCTCAGGGGGCGGGCACGAGCAGTACTTC
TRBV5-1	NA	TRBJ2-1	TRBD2	CASSLAGTSGANEQFF	TGCGCCAGCAGCTTGGCCGGGACTAGCGGGGCCAATGAGCAGTTCTTC
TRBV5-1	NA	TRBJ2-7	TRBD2	CASSLSFLGSGENEQYF	TGCGCCAGCAGCTTGTCATTCTTGGGTAGCGGGGAGAACGAGCAGTACTTC
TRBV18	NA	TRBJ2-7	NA	CASSYPVGGGNSGGEQYF	TGTGCCAGCTCATATCCCGTAGGTGGAGGAAATTCCGGAGGCGAGCAGTACTTC
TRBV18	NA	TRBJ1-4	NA	CASSPAGREDEKLFF	TGTGCCAGCTCACCAGCGGGCAGGGAGGATGAAAAACTGTTTTTT
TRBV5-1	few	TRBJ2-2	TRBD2	CASSLGLANTGELFF	TGCGCCAGCAGCTTGGGACTAGCAAACACCGGGGAGCTGTTTTTT
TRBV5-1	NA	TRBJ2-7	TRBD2	CASSLAASGETYEQYF	TGCGCCAGCAGCTTGGCGGCTAGCGGGGAAACCTACGAGCAGTACTTC